This T cell receptor beta chain was documented in a study of identical twins. CDR1 is SQVTM, CDR2 ANQGSEA, per germline. The ends were cut back, 1 base at V and 1 base at J, with 7 bases in the middle. The CDR3 loop spans 14 amino acids. Carrying unique molecular identifiers, the cDNA also gained a universal primer site through template switching. Each CDR3 protein is one row after TCRdb ran MiXCR on the 5' RACE reads. The data contain 310,000 or so distinct CDR3 sequences, roughly 10% of them singletons. Overall study findings and caveats: Conclusions were based on cross-sectional statistical analysis, without following the same donors. Part of the zero-insertion signal could reflect confounding by invariant MAIT and iNKT cells. In cord blood, abundant beta clonotypes had fewer insertions; memory showed no trend.

This clonotype was seen many times. Its antigen is unidentified. These data were likewise used in another study, on yellow fever vaccine responses in identical twins.

The rearrangement uses TRBV29-1 and TRBJ2-2, with TRBD1 as a possible D gene (6 bases). Sequences were obtained from CD8+ T cells sorted from blood. The receptor was derived from a woman between 18 and 29 years old in good health. The CDR3 reads CSVEGTENTGELFF. CDR3 DNA sequence: TGCAGCGTTGAAGGGACAGAGAACACCGGGGAGCTGTTTTTT.